These 21 T cell receptor beta chains were sequenced from one sample in a study of T cell clonality in common variable immunodeficiency (dated by TCRdb to between 2015 and 2017). The method behind the library was the immunoSEQ multiplex PCR assay. TCRdb took over this immuneACCESS table, retaining in-frame rearrangements with V and J assigned. Such tables are incomplete; in checked studies, under half of the missing clones stem from an unresolved V gene, and the remainder is unexplained. The data for this sample show approximately 37,000 clones, each detected more than once. Under 4.5% of the sample rests with the top ten. Material for sequencing was peripheral blood mononuclear cells. These TCRs come from a person aged 18-70 years in good health.

This clone has only a few counts. The read ends 3 residues before the CDR3 terminus; that terminus is restored from the germline J gene. The rearrangement joins TRBV11-2 to TRBJ2-2; the match to TRBD1 covers 7 bases. Germline-derived CDR1 and CDR2 are SGHAT and FQNNGV. The V segment lost 3 bases and the J segment 4 bases; nucleotides outside the gene matches: 5. CDR3 length: 15 residues. The chain's CDR3 is CASSLLQGITGELFF. The sequenced part of the CDR3 DNA is TGTGCCAGCAGCTTGTTACAGGGGATCACCGGGGAG.

This clone was recorded many times. The read is 3 residues too short to cover the CDR3 end, so that end is filled in from the germline J gene. The chain links TRBV20-1 to TRBJ2-4; 16 bases match TRBD2. CDR3 length: 18 amino acids. CDR1 is DFQATT, CDR2 SNEGSKA, per germline (reference sequence). V lost 6 bases and J lost 5; bases outside the gene matches: 13. The CDR3 bases that were read are TGCAGTGCGAATTCTGAGGGACTAGCGGGGGGGCACGAAAACATT. Translated: CSANSEGLAGGHENI. The entire CDR3 reads CSANSEGLAGGHENIQYF.

To note about this clone: Read data end 3 residues before the CDR3 end; the end is taken from the germline J gene. The gene calls are TRBV7-3 and TRBJ2-3, with D tentatively TRBD1 (5 bases). Deletions cut 4 bases from V and 5 bases from J, with 10 bases between. Per the germline V gene, CDR1 is SGHTA and CDR2 is FQGTGA. The CDR3 extends over 13 amino acids. The CDR3 spells CASSSQGLDTQYF. CDR3 DNA, as far as it was read: TGTGCCAGCAGCTCGCAGGGTTTAGATACG.

This clone was counted ten times or more. The read terminates 3 residues before the CDR3 end, so the remaining end is supplied by the germline J gene. The rearrangement links TRBV14 to TRBJ2-7; 7 nucleotides agree with TRBD1. This CDR3 spans 16 amino acids. V was clipped by 4 bases and J by 3 bases; unmatched bases: 12. Germline V lookup: CDR1 SGHDN, CDR2 FVKESK. The CDR3 bases that were read are TGTGCCAGCAGCCCCCCCACTGGGACAGCTGACTACGAG. It is translated as CASSPPTGTADYE. The CDR3 reads in full as CASSPPTGTADYEQYF.

For this clone: The read comes to an end 3 residues before the CDR3 does, leaving the germline J gene to fill in the end. This chain links TRBV5-6 with TRBJ2-5, with no clear D. V lost 1 base, J lost 2 bases, and 12 bases lay in between. The CDR3 runs 15 residues. Germline V gives CDR1 SGHDT, CDR2 YYEEEE. The CDR3 bases that were read are TGTGCCAGCAGCTTGCCGTTAATGTCTCAAGAGACC. This gives the protein CASSLPLMSQET. The full CDR3 is CASSLPLMSQETQYF. Variable domain in full (rest from reference TRBV5-6 and TRBJ2-5): DAGVTQSPTHLIKTRGQQVTLRCSPKSGHDTVSWYQQALGQGPQFIFQYYEEEERQRGNFPDRFSGHQFPNYSSELNVNALLLGDSALYLCASSLPLMSQETQYFGPGTRLLVL.

The sample holds many counts of this clone. Sequencing ends 3 residues short of the CDR3 end; the germline J gene provides the rest. The chain links TRBV19 to TRBJ1-5; TRBD1 matches 7 bases. After removal of 10 bases from V and 2 bases from J, the junction contained 11 bases not matched to a gene. Germline assignment: CDR1 LNHDA and CDR2 SQIVND (reference sequence). The CDR3 has 15 amino acids. Partial CDR3 DNA: TGTGCCACCTTGGGAACAGGGGAAGGCAATCAGCCC. Amino acid sequence: CATLGTGEGNQP. The full CDR3 is CATLGTGEGNQPQHF. Full variable domain (outside the CDR3, taken from reference TRBV19 and TRBJ1-5): DGGITQSPKYLFRKEGQNVTLSCEQNLNHDAMYWYRQDPGQGLRLIYYSQIVNDFQKGDIAEGYSVSREKKESFPLTVTSAQKNPTAFYLCATLGTGEGNQPQHFGDGTRLSIL.

With regard to this clone: The read ends 3 residues early relative to the CDR3; the germline J gene fills the gap. The rearrangement links TRBV19 to TRBJ1-2; 9 positions match TRBD1. The CDR3 runs 13 residues. Germline CDR1 is LNHDA and CDR2 is SQIVND (reference sequence). The CDR3 here is CASTPTGGYDYTF. CDR3 DNA (partial): TGTGCCAGTACCCCAACAGGGGGCTACGAC. The whole variable domain, remainder taken from reference TRBV19 and TRBJ1-2, is DGGITQSPKYLFRKEGQNVTLSCEQNLNHDAMYWYRQDPGQGLRLIYYSQIVNDFQKGDIAEGYSVSREKKESFPLTVTSAQKNPTAFYLCASTPTGGYDYTFGSGTRLTVV.

This clone was recorded many times. The observed sequence ends 3 residues before the CDR3 terminus, with the missing tail filled in from the germline J gene. The chain employs TRBV5-5 and TRBJ2-7; 7 bases agree with TRBD1. V gave up 2 bases and J gave up 3 bases; unmatched junction bases: 5. The CDR3 has 14 residues. Germline CDR1 is SGHKS and CDR2 is YYEKEE (reference sequence). The CDR3 is CASSLRQGVYEQYF. The sequenced CDR3 bases are TGTGCCAGCAGCTTACGACAGGGAGTCTACGAG.

A remark on this clone: The read finishes 3 residues shy of the CDR3 end, and the germline J gene is used to complete it. The chain joins TRBV5-1 to TRBJ2-7; D perhaps matches TRBD2 (6 bases). Trimming removed 1 base from V and 1 base from J, with 15 bases in between. The V gene's germline CDR1 is SGHRS and CDR2 YFSETQ. This CDR3 spans 16 amino acids. This chain's CDR3 is CASSLRVDSGSYEQYF. Partial CDR3 DNA: TGCGCCAGCAGCTTGCGTGTAGATAGCGGTTCCTACGAG. The whole variable domain, remainder taken from reference TRBV5-1 and TRBJ2-7, is KAGVTQTPRYLIKTRGQQVTLSCSPISGHRSVSWYQQTPGQGLQFLFEYFSETQRNKGNFPGRFSGRQFSNSRSEMNVSTLELGDSALYLCASSLRVDSGSYEQYFGPGTRLTVT.

This clone has a count of ten or more. Sequencing ends 3 residues short of the CDR3 end; the germline J gene provides the rest. V gene TRBV5-4 combines with J gene TRBJ2-2; D is possibly TRBD2 (7 bases). V was shortened by 6 bases and J by 6 bases, with 18 bases between the two germline ends. The germline gives CDR1 SGHNT, CDR2 YYREEE (reference sequence). The CDR3 runs to 15 residues. The sequenced CDR3 bases are TGTGCCAGCACCCAGGGGCGGGAGTTGGCCGGGGAG. Its protein product is CASTQGRELAGE. The entire CDR3 reads CASTQGRELAGELFF.

This clone was seen at least ten times. The missing CDR3 end, 3 residues past where the read stops, is filled in from the germline J gene. The V and J genes are TRBV20-1 and TRBJ2-3, with a weak D call TRBD2 (6 bases). The germline V gene has CDR1 DFQATT and CDR2 SNEGSKA (reference sequence). The CDR3 length is 14 residues. V was trimmed by 2 bases and J by 2 bases, leaving 11 bases between them. The sequenced CDR3 bases are TGCAGTGCTAGATACGGGGGTTCCACAGATACG. Its protein is CSARYGGSTDT. The complete CDR3 reads CSARYGGSTDTQYF.

In this sample, this clone turned up many times. The sequenced CDR3 bases are TGTGCCAGCAAGGACAGGGAGTACCAAGAGACC. This sequence encodes CASKDREYQET. The CDR3 in full is CASKDREYQETQYF. The chain employs TRBV19 and TRBJ2-5; 8 bases align to TRBD1. The CDR3 extends 3 residues past the end of the read, so its final part is completed from the germline J gene. J gave up 0 bases and V 9 bases, and 6 bases lay outside the gene matches. This CDR3 is built from 14 residues. Germline V gene sequence: CDR1 LNHDA, CDR2 SQIVND (reference sequence).

This clone was seen more than once but under ten times. The CDR3 is cut off 3 residues early in the read; its end comes from the germline J gene. The chain recombines TRBV7-3 with TRBJ2-1; D possibly corresponds to TRBD2 (5 bases). Trimming stripped 2 bases from V and 6 bases from J, with 14 bases between. Germline CDR1 is SGHTA and CDR2 is FQGTGA. This CDR3 has 15 amino acids. The CDR3 DNA, read in part, is TGTGCCAGCAGCTTAGGGATTAGCGTTCTCAATGAG. It yields the protein CASSLGISVLNE. Given in full, the CDR3 is CASSLGISVLNEQFF.

This clone was seen ten or more times. The CDR3 goes on 3 residues after the read ends, and that part is filled in from the germline J gene. V is TRBV5-6 and J is TRBJ2-7, with D unresolved. The CDR3 runs 15 residues. V was clipped by 0 bases and J by 0 bases, with 10 bases between them. CDR1 and CDR2 (germline): SGHDT, YYEEEE. The chain's CDR3 is CASSLVGVPSYEQYF. CDR3 DNA, as far as it was read: TGTGCCAGCAGCTTGGTGGGCGTTCCCTCCTACGAG.

This clone was seen only a few times. The CDR3 end lies 3 residues beyond the end of the read and is filled in from the germline J gene. This rearrangement joins TRBV7-6 to TRBJ1-1, with D tentatively TRBD1 (5 bases). The germline V and J ends were trimmed by 5 bases and 1 base, with 14 bases remaining between them. Germline assignment: CDR1 SGHVS and CDR2 FNYEAQ. This CDR3 is built from 15 residues. The CDR3 loop reads CASSPRGGWNTEAFF. The covered CDR3 bases are TGTGCCAGCAGCCCGCGGGGGGGATGGAACACTGAA.

This clone was seen ten or more times. The covered CDR3 bases are TGCGCCAGCAGCCGGGACAGGGACGGAAACACC. Its translation is CASSRDRDGNT. The entire CDR3 protein reads CASSRDRDGNTIYF. The rearrangement uses TRBV5-1 and TRBJ1-3; 9 bases map to TRBD1. The CDR3 is cut off 3 residues early in the read; its end comes from the germline J gene. J gave up 4 bases and V 4 bases, and 3 bases lay outside the gene matches. The CDR3 sequence is 14 residues long. Germline V gene lookup returns CDR1 SGHRS and CDR2 YFSETQ.

This clone has at least ten counts. The CDR3 end lies 3 residues beyond the end of the read and is filled in from the germline J gene. The chain has TRBV5-1 and TRBJ1-1, with D possibly TRBD1 on 6 matching bases. This CDR3 spans 15 amino acids. Germline V lookup: CDR1 SGHRS, CDR2 YFSETQ. V was trimmed by 4 bases and J by 1 base, leaving 14 bases between them. CDR3 residues: CASSARQDSNTEAFF. CDR3 DNA (partial): TGCGCCAGCAGCGCTAGACAGGACTCGAACACTGAA.

This clone was observed at least ten times. One end of the junction is discordant with germline, which a read error may explain. The CDR3 end falls 3 residues outside the read, so it is completed with the germline J gene. The chain recombines TRBV19 with TRBJ2-5; D may be TRBD1 (6 bases). This CDR3 has 14 residues. From germline, CDR1 is LNHDA and CDR2 SQIVND (reference sequence). The chain's CDR3 is CASSIEKGQGTQYF. The CDR3 DNA, read in part, is TGTGCCAGTAGTATAGAAAAGGGACAAGGGACC.

Comments on this clone: The sequence runs out 3 residues before the end of the CDR3; the remainder is reconstructed from the germline J gene. The V and J genes are TRBV11-3 and TRBJ2-1, with 11 bases fitting TRBD2. J lost 7 bases, V lost 3 bases, and 5 bases had no gene match. From germline, CDR1 is SGHNT and CDR2 YENEEA. The CDR3 contains 15 residues. The CDR3 loop reads CASSFRLAGRNEQFF. The DNA read from the CDR3 is TGTGCCAGCAGCTTTCGACTAGCGGGGAGAAATGAG.

In the case of this clone: The CDR3 extends 3 residues past the end of the read, so its final part is completed from the germline J gene. V and J are TRBV30 and TRBJ2-3; 9 bases line up with TRBD2. The CDR3 runs 14 residues. CDR1 is GTSNPN and CDR2 is SVGIG in the germline V gene (reference sequence). CDR3 DNA (partial): TGTGCCTGGAGTGTGCGGGGGGGCCGAGAGACG. Amino acid sequence: CAWSVRGGRET. In full, the CDR3 reads CAWSVRGGRETQYF.

With respect to this clone: The CDR3 end lies 3 residues beyond the end of the read and is filled in from the germline J gene. The chain carries TRBV20-1 and TRBJ2-7, with D possibly being TRBD1 or TRBD2 (5 bases each). Trimming left V 6 bases short and J 3 bases short, with 9 bases between. This CDR3 spans 11 amino acids. In germline, CDR1 is DFQATT, CDR2 SNEGSKA (reference sequence). This CDR3 is CSARGIYEQYF. CDR3 DNA (partial): TGCAGTGCGAGGGGAATCTACGAG.